The 3 T cell receptor beta chains below come from one sample, sequenced in a study of shared clonotypes between healthy human individuals. Naive CD8 isolation took CD45RO-negative cells positively selected for CCR7 and excluded terminally differentiated effector memory CD45RA+ cells. Assay: immunoSEQ multiplex PCR; the TCRdb copy retains only in-frame clones and omits some. The sample contains 1.5 million to 2.5 million clones, about 95% of which appear only once. Source material: naive CD8+ T cells sorted from blood. These receptors were collected from a man younger than 35 in good health.

The J gene is TRBJ2-3, the V gene TRBV13; 12 nucleotides line up with TRBD2. Trimming took 4 bases from V and 5 from J; bases not matched to a gene: 7. Germline lookup yields CDR1 PRHDT and CDR2 FYEKMQ (reference sequence). This CDR3 has 16 amino acids. The CDR3 DNA reads as TGTGCCAGCAGCTCTCTAGCGGGAGGGCCCTTAGATACGCAGTATTTT. Encoded protein: CASSSLAGGPLDTQYF. The variable domain in full, completed from reference TRBV13 and TRBJ2-3, reads AAGVIQSPRHLIKEKRETATLKCYPIPRHDTVYWYQQGPGQDPQFLISFYEKMQSDKGSIPDRFSAQQFSDYHSELNMSSLELGDSALYFCASSSLAGGPLDTQYFGPGTRLTVL.

This sequence joins TRBV5-1 and TRBJ2-5; D remains unclear. Germline assignment: CDR1 SGHRS and CDR2 YFSETQ. This CDR3 has 15 amino acids. V lost 3 bases, J lost 2 bases, and 14 bases lay in between. CDR3 region: CASSSLLTKQETQYF. The DNA of the CDR3 is TGCGCCAGCAGCTCCCTACTAACTAAACAAGAGACCCAGTACTTC.

V is TRBV11-3 and J is TRBJ2-2, with D perhaps being TRBD1 or TRBD2 (5 bases each). Looked up from germline, CDR1 is SGHNT and CDR2 is YENEEA. With 5 bases removed from V and 1 base from J, the gap between germline ends came to 14 bases. CDR3 length: 16 amino acids. The CDR3 DNA reads TGTGCCAGCAGCCAACCCCGGGGCGGGAACACCGGGGAGCTGTTTTTT. Translating gives CASSQPRGGNTGELFF.